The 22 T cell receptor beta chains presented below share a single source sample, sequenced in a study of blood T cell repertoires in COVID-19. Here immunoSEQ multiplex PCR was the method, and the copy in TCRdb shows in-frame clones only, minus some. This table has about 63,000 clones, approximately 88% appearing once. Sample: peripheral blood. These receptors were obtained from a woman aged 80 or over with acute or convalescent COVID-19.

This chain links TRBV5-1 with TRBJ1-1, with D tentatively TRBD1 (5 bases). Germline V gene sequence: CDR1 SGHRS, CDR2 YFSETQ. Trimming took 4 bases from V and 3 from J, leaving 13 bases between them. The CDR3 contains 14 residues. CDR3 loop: CASSHQGGDTEAFF. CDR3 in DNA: TGCGCCAGCAGCCACCAAGGAGGGGACACTGAAGCTTTCTTT.

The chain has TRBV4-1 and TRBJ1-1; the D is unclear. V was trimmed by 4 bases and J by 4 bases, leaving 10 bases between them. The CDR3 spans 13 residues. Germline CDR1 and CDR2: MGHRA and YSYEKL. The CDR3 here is CASSRLGSTEAFF. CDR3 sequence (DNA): TGCGCCAGCAGCCGCCTGGGGAGCACTGAAGCTTTCTTT.

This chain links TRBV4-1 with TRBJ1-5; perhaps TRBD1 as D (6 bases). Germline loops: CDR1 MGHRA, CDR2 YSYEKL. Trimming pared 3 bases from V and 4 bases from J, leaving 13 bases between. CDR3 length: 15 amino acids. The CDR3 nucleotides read TGCGCCAGCAGCCACTTACAGGGAGCAAATCAGCCCCAGCATTTT. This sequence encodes CASSHLQGANQPQHF.

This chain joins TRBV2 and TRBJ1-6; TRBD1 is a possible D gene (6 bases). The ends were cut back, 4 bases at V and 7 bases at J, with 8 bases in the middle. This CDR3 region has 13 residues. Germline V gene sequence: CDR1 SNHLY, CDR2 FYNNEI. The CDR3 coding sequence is TGTGCCAGCAGTGGGACAGTAAATTCACCCCTCCACTTT. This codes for CASSGTVNSPLHF.

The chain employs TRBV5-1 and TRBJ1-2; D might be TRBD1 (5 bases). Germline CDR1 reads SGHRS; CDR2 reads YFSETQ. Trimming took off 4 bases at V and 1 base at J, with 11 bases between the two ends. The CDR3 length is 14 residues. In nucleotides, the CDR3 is TGCGCCAGCAGCCTTGACAGAAATAACTATGGCTACACCTTC. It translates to CASSLDRNNYGYTF.

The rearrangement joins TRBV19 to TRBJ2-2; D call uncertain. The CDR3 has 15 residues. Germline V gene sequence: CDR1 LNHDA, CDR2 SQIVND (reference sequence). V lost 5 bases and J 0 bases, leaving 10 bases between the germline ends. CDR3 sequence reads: CASSLLPANTGELFF. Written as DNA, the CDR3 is TGTGCCAGTAGTCTACTACCCGCGAACACCGGGGAGCTGTTTTTT.

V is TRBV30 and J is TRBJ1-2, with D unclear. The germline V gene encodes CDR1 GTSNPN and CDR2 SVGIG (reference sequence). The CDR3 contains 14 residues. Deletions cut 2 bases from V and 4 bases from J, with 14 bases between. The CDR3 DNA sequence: TGTGCCTGGAGTCCGCCCGGGAAGGTCTATGGCTACACCTTC. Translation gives CAWSPPGKVYGYTF. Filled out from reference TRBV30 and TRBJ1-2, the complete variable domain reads SQTIHQWPATLVQPVGSPLSLECTVEGTSNPNLYWYRQAAGRGLQLLFYSVGIGQISSEVPQNLSASRPQDRQFILSSKKLLLSDSGFYLCAWSPPGKVYGYTFGSGTRLTVV.

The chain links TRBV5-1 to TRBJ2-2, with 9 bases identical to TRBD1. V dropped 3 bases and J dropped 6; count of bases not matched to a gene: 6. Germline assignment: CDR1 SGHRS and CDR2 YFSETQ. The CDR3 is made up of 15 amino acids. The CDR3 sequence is CASSYDRGSAGELFF. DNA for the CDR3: TGCGCCAGCAGCTACGACAGGGGGTCGGCCGGGGAGCTGTTTTTT.

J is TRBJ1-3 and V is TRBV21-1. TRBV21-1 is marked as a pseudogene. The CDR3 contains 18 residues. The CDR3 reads CASSKVGETKSSGNTIYF. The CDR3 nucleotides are TGTGCCAGCAGCAAAGTCGGGGAGACAAAGAGCTCTGGAAACACCATATATTTT.

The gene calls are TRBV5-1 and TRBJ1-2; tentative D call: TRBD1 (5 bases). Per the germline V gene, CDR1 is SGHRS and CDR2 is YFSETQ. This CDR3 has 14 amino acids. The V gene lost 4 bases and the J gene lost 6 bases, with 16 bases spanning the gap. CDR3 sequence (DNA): TGCGCCAGCAGCAGGGACTTTCCCAGAGATGGCTACACCTTC. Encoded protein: CASSRDFPRDGYTF. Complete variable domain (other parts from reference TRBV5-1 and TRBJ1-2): KAGVTQTPRYLIKTRGQQVTLSCSPISGHRSVSWYQQTPGQGLQFLFEYFSETQRNKGNFPGRFSGRQFSNSRSEMNVSTLELGDSALYLCASSRDFPRDGYTFGSGTRLTVV.

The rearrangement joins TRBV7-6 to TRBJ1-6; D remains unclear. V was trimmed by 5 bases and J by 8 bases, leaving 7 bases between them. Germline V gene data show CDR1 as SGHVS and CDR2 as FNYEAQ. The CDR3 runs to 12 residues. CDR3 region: CASSEGDSPLHF. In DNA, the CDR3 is TGTGCCAGCAGCGAGGGCGATTCACCCCTCCACTTT.

CDR3 nucleotide sequence: TGTGCCAGCCCAAAGGAGGCAGTTAATAGCAATCAGCCCCAGCATTTT. As protein: CASPKEAVNSNQPQHF. The chain joins TRBV21-1 to TRBJ1-5. TRBV21-1 is a recognized pseudogene. This CDR3 contains 16 residues.

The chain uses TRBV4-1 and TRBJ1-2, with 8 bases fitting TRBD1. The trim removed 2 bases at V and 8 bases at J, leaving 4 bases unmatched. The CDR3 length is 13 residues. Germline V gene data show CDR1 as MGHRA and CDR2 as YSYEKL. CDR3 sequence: CASSQQQGDGYTF. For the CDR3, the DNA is TGCGCCAGCAGCCAACAACAGGGGGACGGCTACACCTTC.

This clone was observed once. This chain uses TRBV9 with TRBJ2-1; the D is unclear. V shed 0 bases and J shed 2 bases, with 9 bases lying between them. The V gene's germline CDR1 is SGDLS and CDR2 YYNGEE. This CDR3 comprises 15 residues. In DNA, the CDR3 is TGTGCCAGCAGCGTAGAATACAACACCTACAATGAGCAGTTCTTC. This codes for CASSVEYNTYNEQFF.

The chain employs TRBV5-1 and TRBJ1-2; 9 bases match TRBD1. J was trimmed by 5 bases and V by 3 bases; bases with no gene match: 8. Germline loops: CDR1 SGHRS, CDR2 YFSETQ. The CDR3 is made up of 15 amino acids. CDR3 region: CASSSDPTGGYGYTF. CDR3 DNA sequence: TGCGCCAGCAGCTCGGACCCGACAGGGGGGTATGGCTACACCTTC. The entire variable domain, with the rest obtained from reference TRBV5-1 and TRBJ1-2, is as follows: KAGVTQTPRYLIKTRGQQVTLSCSPISGHRSVSWYQQTPGQGLQFLFEYFSETQRNKGNFPGRFSGRQFSNSRSEMNVSTLELGDSALYLCASSSDPTGGYGYTFGSGTRLTVV.

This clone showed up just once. The CDR3 DNA follows: TGTGCCAGTAGTTCGGACAGTGGGAATGAAAAACTGTTTTTT. It is translated as CASSSDSGNEKLFF. V is TRBV19 and J is TRBJ1-4; D possibly corresponds to TRBD1 (6 bases). V was pared by 5 bases and J by 5 bases, with 12 bases between. Per the germline V gene, CDR1 is LNHDA and CDR2 is SQIVND (reference sequence). This CDR3 contains 14 residues.

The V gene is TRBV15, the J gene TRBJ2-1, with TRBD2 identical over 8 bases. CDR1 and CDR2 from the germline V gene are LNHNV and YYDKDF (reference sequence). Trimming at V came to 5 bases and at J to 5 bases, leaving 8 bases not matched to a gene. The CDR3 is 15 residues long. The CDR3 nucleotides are TGTGCCACCAGCGGTACAAGCGGGAGTGACAATGAGCAGTTCTTC. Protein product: CATSGTSGSDNEQFF.

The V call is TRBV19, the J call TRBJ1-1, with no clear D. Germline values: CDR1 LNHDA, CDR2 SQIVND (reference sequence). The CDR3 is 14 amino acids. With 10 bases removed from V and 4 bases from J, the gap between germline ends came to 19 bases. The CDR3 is CATIRGPMSTEAFF. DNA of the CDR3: TGTGCCACAATACGGGGTCCGATGAGCACTGAAGCTTTCTTT. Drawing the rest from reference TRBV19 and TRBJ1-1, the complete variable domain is DGGITQSPKYLFRKEGQNVTLSCEQNLNHDAMYWYRQDPGQGLRLIYYSQIVNDFQKGDIAEGYSVSREKKESFPLTVTSAQKNPTAFYLCATIRGPMSTEAFFGQGTRLTVV.

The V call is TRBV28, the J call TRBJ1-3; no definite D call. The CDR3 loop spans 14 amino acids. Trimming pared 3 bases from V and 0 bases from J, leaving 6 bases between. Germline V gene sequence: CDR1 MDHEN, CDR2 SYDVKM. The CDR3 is CASSFVSSGNTIYF. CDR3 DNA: TGTGCCAGCAGTTTCGTGAGCTCTGGAAACACCATATATTTT.

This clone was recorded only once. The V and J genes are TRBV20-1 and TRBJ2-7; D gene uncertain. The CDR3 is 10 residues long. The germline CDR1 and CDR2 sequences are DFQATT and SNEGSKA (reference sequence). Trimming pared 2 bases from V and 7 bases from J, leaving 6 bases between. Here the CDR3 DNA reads TGCAGTGCTAGACTAATTGAGCAGTACTTC. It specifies CSARLIEQYF.

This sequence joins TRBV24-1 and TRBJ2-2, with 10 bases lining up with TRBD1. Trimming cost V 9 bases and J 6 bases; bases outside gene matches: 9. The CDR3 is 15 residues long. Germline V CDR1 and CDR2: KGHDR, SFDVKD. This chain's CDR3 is CATPGQGDDPGELFF. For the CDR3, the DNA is TGTGCCACCCCTGGACAGGGGGATGACCCCGGGGAGCTGTTTTTT.

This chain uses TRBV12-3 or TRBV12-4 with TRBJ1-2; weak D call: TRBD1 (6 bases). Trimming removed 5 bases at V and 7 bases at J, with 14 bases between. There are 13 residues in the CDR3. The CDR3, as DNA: TGTGCCAGCAGTAGGACAGCGTCCATTGGCTACACCTTC. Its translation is CASSRTASIGYTF.